This TCR beta chain was captured by sequencing in a study of shared T cell receptors in the human thymus. V was shortened by 7 bases and J by 7 bases, with 14 bases between the two germline ends. The CDR3 covers 13 residues. Per the germline V gene, CDR1 is MDHEN and CDR2 is SYDVKM. Sequencing used immunoSEQ multiplex PCR; TCRdb keeps in-frame clones, though not all of them. The sample holds about 380,000 clones, roughly 94% seen once. The rearrangement joins TRBV28 to TRBJ1-5; D is ambiguous. The clonotype was recovered from a human donor. Sequenced material: thymocytes. CDR3 DNA sequence: TGTGCCAGCACTGGGGTCCGGCAACAGCCCCAGCATTTT. Translating gives CASTGVRQQPQHF.